These 9 T cell receptor beta chains were sequenced from one sample in a study of blood T cell repertoires in COVID-19. Method: immunoSEQ multiplex PCR; TCRdb's copy keeps in-frame clones and lacks some. The sample shows just under 65,000 clones, around 85% of them seen only once. Sequencing was carried out using peripheral blood. These receptors all stem from a man aged 40-49 years with acute or convalescent COVID-19.

The chain joins TRBV19 to TRBJ1-1; TRBD1 is a possible D gene (6 bases). V lost 8 bases and J lost 2, with 15 bases in between. Germline CDR1 and CDR2: LNHDA and SQIVND (reference sequence). The CDR3 contains 14 residues. CDR3 region: CASLIQGRNTEAFF. The CDR3 coding sequence is TGTGCCAGTCTGATACAGGGTAGAAACACTGAAGCTTTCTTT.

The CDR3 DNA reads TGTGCCAGCAAGACTTTCTCTGGAAACACCATATATTTT. It specifies CASKTFSGNTIYF. This rearrangement joins TRBV6-5 to TRBJ1-3; D ambiguous. The CDR3 is made up of 13 amino acids. Germline values: CDR1 MNHEY, CDR2 SVGAGI. V lost 7 bases and J 0 bases, leaving 7 bases between the germline ends.

V usage is TRBV5-4 and J usage is TRBJ1-2; the match to TRBD1 covers 8 bases. Germline V CDR1 and CDR2: SGHNT, YYREEE (reference sequence). V gave up 0 bases and J gave up 7 bases; unmatched junction bases: 5. The CDR3 has 14 residues. CDR3 in DNA: TGTGCCAGCAGCTTGGACAGGGGGGCAGGTGGCTACACCTTC. It encodes CASSLDRGAGGYTF.

CDR3 DNA sequence: TGCGCCAGCAGCGGAACAGTGACAGATACGCAGTATTTT. This sequence encodes CASSGTVTDTQYF. V and J are TRBV5-1 and TRBJ2-3; D uncertain. The CDR3 has 13 residues. Germline assignment: CDR1 SGHRS and CDR2 YFSETQ. V lost 4 bases, J lost 3 bases, and 9 bases lay in between.

The chain is built from TRBV11-3 and TRBJ2-5; TRBD2 matches at 13 bases. CDR1 and CDR2 (germline): SGHNT, YENEEA. The length of the CDR3 is 17 residues. J lost 5 bases, V lost 4 bases, and 10 bases had no gene match. CDR3 in amino acids: CASSWRLAGGGGETQYF. In DNA form, the CDR3 reads TGTGCCAGCAGCTGGAGACTAGCGGGGGGAGGCGGTGAGACCCAGTACTTC.

The CDR3 nucleotides are TGTGCCAGCAGCTTAGCTCTAGGAGGGCCCTACGAGCAGTACTTC. Its protein product is CASSLALGGPYEQYF. The V gene is TRBV5-4, the J gene TRBJ2-7; D possibly corresponds to TRBD2 (6 bases). The V end was cut by 2 bases, the J end by 2 bases, with 14 bases between. The CDR3 is 15 residues long. In germline, CDR1 is SGHNT, CDR2 YYREEE (reference sequence).

The rearrangement links TRBV6-6 to TRBJ1-1; D might be TRBD1 (5 bases). Per the germline V gene, CDR1 is MNHNY and CDR2 is SVGAGI (reference sequence). V was clipped by 0 bases and J by 8 bases, with 10 bases between them. The CDR3 extends over 13 amino acids. Here the CDR3 reads CASSYSGPREAFF. CDR3 bases: TGTGCCAGCAGTTACTCGGGGCCCAGGGAAGCTTTCTTT.

The V gene is TRBV7-8, the J gene TRBJ2-5; a possible D gene is TRBD2 (6 bases). The germline CDR1 and CDR2 sequences are SGHVS and FQNEAQ. The CDR3 is 14 amino acids. V lost 0 bases and J lost 4, with 9 bases in between. The CDR3 loop is CASSLAGGGETQYF. CDR3 in DNA: TGTGCCAGCAGCTTAGCGGGGGGTGGAGAGACCCAGTACTTC.

For the CDR3, the DNA is TGTGCCTGGAGTATAAGCCTAGCGGGGCCATACGAGCAGTACTTC. This sequence encodes CAWSISLAGPYEQYF. The V and J genes are TRBV30 and TRBJ2-7; the match to TRBD2 covers 9 bases. The ends lost 2 bases at V and 4 bases at J; junction bases unmatched: 9. The germline V gene has CDR1 GTSNPN and CDR2 SVGIG (reference sequence). The CDR3 is 15 amino acids.